Listed below are T cell receptor beta chains from one sample, sequenced in a study of shared clonotypes between healthy human individuals. Some clones are missing from TCRdb's copy, which holds only in-frame ones; the method was immunoSEQ multiplex PCR. The profile shows about 1 million clones, approximately 76% of them singletons. The sequencing sample was made of memory CD4+ T cells sorted from blood. These receptors all come from a young man in good health. CDR3s include the opening cysteine and the closing phenylalanine or tryptophan. Fields, in order: J gene, clone size, D gene, V gene, CDR3 DNA, CDR3 protein. D genes are given only for firm matches. Size values are once, few and many counts, or a class for expanded clones, and some rows have none.

J gene: TRBJ2-7
clone size: NA
D gene: TRBD1
V gene: TRBV5-1
CDR3 DNA: TGCGCCAGCAGCTTGGGACAGGGGCGTTACGAGCAGTACTTC
CDR3 protein: CASSLGQGRYEQYF

J gene: TRBJ1-5
clone size: NA
D gene: NA
V gene: TRBV30
CDR3 DNA: TGTGCCTGGAACATTGGCAATCAGCCCCAGCATTTT
CDR3 protein: CAWNIGNQPQHF

J gene: TRBJ1-1
clone size: NA
D gene: NA
V gene: TRBV2
CDR3 DNA: TGTGCCAGCAGTGAGAAAGACAGTCATCGGGCTTTCTTT
CDR3 protein: CASSEKDSHRAFF

J gene: TRBJ1-6
clone size: NA
D gene: NA
V gene: TRBV6-6
CDR3 DNA: TGTGCCAGCAGTTACGGTACAGGGCAAGGAATTTCACCCCTCCACTTT
CDR3 protein: CASSYGTGQGISPLHF

J gene: TRBJ2-3
clone size: NA
D gene: NA
V gene: TRBV2
CDR3 DNA: TGTGCCAGCAGAGCGGATAGCGCCACTTATACGCAGTATTTT
CDR3 protein: CASRADSATYTQYF

J gene: TRBJ2-1
clone size: few
D gene: TRBD2
V gene: TRBV13
CDR3 DNA: TGTGCCACTTTGACTAGCGGGAGGGGGTACAATGAGCAGTTCTTC
CDR3 protein: CATLTSGRGYNEQFF

J gene: TRBJ1-1
clone size: NA
D gene: NA
V gene: TRBV13
CDR3 DNA: TGTGCCAGCAGCTTAGATGTGGGCCTGAACACTGAAGCTTTCTTT
CDR3 protein: CASSLDVGLNTEAFF

J gene: TRBJ2-1
clone size: NA
D gene: TRBD1
V gene: TRBV6-6
CDR3 DNA: TGTGCCAGCACCCACGGGACAGGGAAACTCCATGAGCAGTTCTTC
CDR3 protein: CASTHGTGKLHEQFF

J gene: TRBJ2-2
clone size: NA
D gene: NA
V gene: TRBV2
CDR3 DNA: TGTGCCAGCAGAGCGACAGACACCGGGGAGCTGTTTTTT
CDR3 protein: CASRATDTGELFF

J gene: TRBJ1-6
clone size: few
D gene: TRBD1
V gene: TRBV4-1
CDR3 DNA: TGCGCCAGCAGCCGACAGGGAGATAATTCACCCCTCCACTTT
CDR3 protein: CASSRQGDNSPLHF

J gene: TRBJ2-5
clone size: NA
D gene: NA
V gene: TRBV6-5
CDR3 DNA: TGTGCCAGCAGAGAGAAGGGGAAAGTCCAAGAGACCCAGTACTTC
CDR3 protein: CASREKGKVQETQYF

J gene: TRBJ1-2
clone size: NA
D gene: TRBD1
V gene: TRBV18
CDR3 DNA: TGTGCCAGCTCACCGGCGGCCGGGACAGGGACCTATGGCTACACCTTC
CDR3 protein: CASSPAAGTGTYGYTF

J gene: TRBJ1-5
clone size: NA
D gene: NA
V gene: TRBV7-9
CDR3 DNA: TGTGCCAGCAGCTTTGAGGGCTATAATCAGCCCCAGCATTTT
CDR3 protein: CASSFEGYNQPQHF

J gene: TRBJ2-5
clone size: NA
D gene: TRBD2
V gene: TRBV5-1
CDR3 DNA: TGCGCCAGCAGCTTGGAGGGCGGGAGTTCGGAGACCCAGTACTTC
CDR3 protein: CASSLEGGSSETQYF

J gene: TRBJ1-2
clone size: NA
D gene: NA
V gene: TRBV30
CDR3 DNA: TGTGCCTGGATCAAGTCGGCAGCCCAGTCTAACTATGGCTACACCTTC
CDR3 protein: CAWIKSAAQSNYGYTF

J gene: TRBJ1-1
clone size: few
D gene: NA
V gene: TRBV11-2
CDR3 DNA: TGTGCCAGCAGCCAACCTACGAGCTTGAACACTGAAGCTTTCTTT
CDR3 protein: CASSQPTSLNTEAFF

J gene: TRBJ1-5
clone size: NA
D gene: TRBD1
V gene: TRBV28
CDR3 DNA: TGTGCCAGCAGCCAGGGGGGCGGCCCCAATCAGCCCCAGCATTTT
CDR3 protein: CASSQGGGPNQPQHF

J gene: TRBJ1-5
clone size: NA
D gene: NA
V gene: TRBV9
CDR3 DNA: TGTGCCAGCAGCGTAGAAGGAATAGGGGATCAGCCCCAGCATTTT
CDR3 protein: CASSVEGIGDQPQHF

J gene: TRBJ1-3
clone size: NA
D gene: NA
V gene: TRBV28
CDR3 DNA: TGTGCCAGCTTGTTGGGGAATTCGCCCGGAAACACCATATATTTT
CDR3 protein: CASLLGNSPGNTIYF

J gene: TRBJ2-3
clone size: NA
D gene: TRBD1
V gene: TRBV19
CDR3 DNA: TGTGCCAGTAGATTGGGACAGGGGGCAGATACGCAGTATTTT
CDR3 protein: CASRLGQGADTQYF